Shown below are 9 T cell receptor beta chains from a single sample sequenced in a study of radiotherapy plus CTLA-4 blockade in lung cancer. Only in-frame clones appear in the TCRdb table, and some are missing; sequencing was by immunoSEQ multiplex PCR. The sample includes 85,000 to 95,000 clones, roughly 85% of them seen just once. The sample was peripheral blood, taken from a patient treated with radiotherapy plus ipilimumab. The source of these receptors is a human donor with non-small cell lung cancer that progressed on radiotherapy plus ipilimumab.

The V gene is TRBV4-2, the J gene TRBJ1-5, with 7 bases identical to TRBD1. V shed 6 bases and J 0 bases; nucleotides not matched to a gene: 2. The CDR3 loop spans 14 amino acids. Germline values: CDR1 LGHNA, CDR2 YNFKEQ. CDR3: CASSQGVSNQPQHF. The CDR3 DNA reads TGTGCCAGCAGTCAGGGGGTTAGCAATCAGCCCCAGCATTTT.

The V gene is TRBV30, the J gene TRBJ1-1, with 9 bases that match TRBD1. In germline, CDR1 is GTSNPN, CDR2 SVGIG (reference sequence). CDR3 length: 15 amino acids. V was clipped by 2 bases and J by 5 bases; unmatched bases: 9. In nucleotides, the CDR3 is TGTGCCTGGAGTATCGGTGGGACAGGGTGGACTGAAGCTTTCTTT. Its protein is CAWSIGGTGWTEAFF.

The J gene is TRBJ1-2, the V gene TRBV28; tentatively, D is TRBD1 (5 bases). Trimming took off 5 bases at V and 7 bases at J, with 17 bases between the two ends. Germline CDR1 MDHEN, CDR2 SYDVKM. The CDR3 is made up of 14 amino acids. CDR3 residues: CASSAPGRESGYTF. The CDR3 DNA sequence: TGTGCCAGCAGTGCCCCGGGCAGGGAGTCTGGCTACACCTTC.

The chain couples TRBV10-2 to TRBJ2-3; D is perhaps TRBD2 (6 bases). This CDR3 comprises 15 residues. V dropped 2 bases and J dropped 6 bases, with 15 bases sitting between them. Germline lookup yields CDR1 WSHSY and CDR2 SAAADI. The CDR3 DNA is TGCGCCAGCAGTGAGGGGTCTAGCGTGTCCGATACGCAGTATTTT. Residues: CASSEGSSVSDTQYF.

The chain joins TRBV4-1 to TRBJ2-4; TRBD2 agrees at 8 bases. The V segment lost 1 base and the J segment 5 bases; nucleotides outside the gene matches: 4. The CDR3 contains 15 residues. Germline loops: CDR1 MGHRA, CDR2 YSYEKL. CDR3 residues: CASSQGYGRENIQYF. The CDR3 bases are TGCGCCAGCAGCCAAGGGTACGGGAGGGAAAACATTCAGTACTTC.

The sample holds a few counts of this clone. The rearrangement joins TRBV5-1 to TRBJ1-2; D gene ambiguous. Germline V lookup: CDR1 SGHRS, CDR2 YFSETQ. The CDR3 runs to 12 residues. V dropped 3 bases and J dropped 1 base, with 4 bases sitting between them. CDR3 loop: CASSYLNYGYTF. CDR3 coding DNA: TGCGCCAGCAGCTACCTTAACTATGGCTACACCTTC.

The rearrangement joins TRBV10-2 to TRBJ2-7, with D maybe TRBD2 (6 bases). The germline CDR1 and CDR2 sequences are WSHSY and SAAADI. The CDR3 loop spans 13 amino acids. Trimming pared 10 bases from V and 3 bases from J, leaving 16 bases between. DNA for the CDR3: TGCGCCACCTACGCCGTGGGGGGCTACGAGCAGTACTTC. Amino acids: CATYAVGGYEQYF.

The chain is built from TRBV15 and TRBJ2-7; TRBD1 matches 9 bases. J lost 9 bases, V lost 1 base, and 7 bases had no gene match. Per germline, CDR1 LNHNV and CDR2 YYDKDF (reference sequence). CDR3 length equals 14 residues. CDR3 nucleotides: TGTGCCACCAGCAGAGGGATAACAGGGGGCGGGCAGTACTTC. Protein product: CATSRGITGGGQYF.

J is TRBJ2-1 and V is TRBV27; TRBD2 might be the D (7 bases). The CDR3 sequence is 17 residues long. Germline values: CDR1 MNHEY, CDR2 SMNVEV (reference sequence). V was pared by 6 bases and J by 0 bases, with 18 bases between. CDR3 amino acids: CASSRTGGTSSYNEQFF. In nucleotides, the CDR3 is TGTGCCAGCAGCCGTACCGGGGGGACAAGCTCCTACAATGAGCAGTTCTTC.